Listed below are T cell receptor beta chains from one sample, sequenced in a study of blood T cell repertoires in COVID-19. Generated by immunoSEQ multiplex PCR, the TCRdb table keeps only in-frame clones and is missing some. The sample includes 250,000 to 350,000 clones, about nine tenths of them seen just once. The sequencing sample was made of peripheral blood. These receptor sequences come from a woman aged 45-65 years who had recovered from COVID-19. Both conserved end residues are part of each CDR3. Each record gives: CDR3 length, J gene, clone size, D gene, V gene, CDR3 DNA, CDR3 protein. D genes are given only for firm matches. Where a row states a size, it is once, few, many or the class of an expanded clone; other rows omit it.

>16|TRBJ1-2|NA|TRBD1|TRBV20-1
TGCAGTGCTAGTAACCGGGACAGGTTAGGAAACTATGGCTACACCTTC
CSASNRDRLGNYGYTF
>15|TRBJ1-2|NA|TRBD1|TRBV25-1
TGTGCCAGCAGTGAATGGCAGGGGGCAATAAGTGGCTACACCTTC
CASSEWQGAISGYTF
>15|TRBJ2-3|NA|NA|TRBV7-2
TGTGCCAGCAGCCGTAAGGAGGGGGGGCCGAGTACGCAGTATTTT
CASSRKEGGPSTQYF
>13|TRBJ2-5|NA|TRBD2|TRBV6-2/TRBV6-3
TGTGCCAGCAGTTATCTGGGAGGGGCGACCCAGTACTTC
CASSYLGGATQYF
>17|TRBJ1-3|NA|NA|TRBV5-4
TGTGCCAGCAGCTTCGGCCGGGGGGATTTCTCTGGAAACACCATATATTTT
CASSFGRGDFSGNTIYF
>16|TRBJ2-2|NA|TRBD1|TRBV5-1
TGCGCCAGCAGCTTGGCGGACAGGACGGACACCGGGGAGCTGTTTTTT
CASSLADRTDTGELFF
>14|TRBJ2-2|NA|NA|TRBV5-1
TGCGCCAGCAGCTCGGGACCCGGGGGCGGGGAGCTGTTTTTT
CASSSGPGGGELFF
>15|TRBJ2-2|NA|NA|TRBV4-2
TGTGCCAGCAGCCTAGGCGTACGGGGGACCGGGGAGCTGTTTTTT
CASSLGVRGTGELFF
>13|TRBJ2-1|NA|NA|TRBV2
TGTGCCAGCAGCGCGGAGAGTGGGAATGAGCAGTTCTTC
CASSAESGNEQFF
>11|TRBJ2-5|NA|NA|TRBV9
TGTGCCAGCGGCCCCCTGGAGACCCAGTACTTC
CASGPLETQYF
>16|TRBJ1-1|NA|NA|TRBV7-9
TGTGCCAGCAGCTTAGCAGCGGGGGCCGGGAACACTGAAGCTTTCTTT
CASSLAAGAGNTEAFF
>16|TRBJ1-6|NA|TRBD1|TRBV11-2
TGTGCCAGCAGCCGGGACAGAACCTCCTATAATTCACCCCTCCACTTT
CASSRDRTSYNSPLHF
>13|TRBJ1-1|once|TRBD1|TRBV6-5
TGTGCCAGCAGTTACACACAGGGGACTGAAGCTTTCTTT
CASSYTQGTEAFF
>14|TRBJ2-7|NA|NA|TRBV6-5
TGTGCCAGCCGCAGGACTACTAATACCTACGAGCAGTACTTC
CASRRTTNTYEQYF
>15|TRBJ1-2|NA|TRBD1|TRBV3-1/TRBV3-2
TGTGCCAGCAGCCCGGGACAGGGGGGGCCCTATGGCTACACCTTC
CASSPGQGGPYGYTF
>16|TRBJ2-7|NA|TRBD1|TRBV7-2
TGTGCCAGCAGCTTCGCTACCGGGACAGGGACCTACGAGCAGTACTTC
CASSFATGTGTYEQYF
>13|TRBJ2-2|NA|NA|TRBV7-3
TGTGCCAGCAGCCCAAGCGGGACCGGGGAGCTGTTTTTT
CASSPSGTGELFF
>14|TRBJ1-2|NA|TRBD1|TRBV6-5
TGTGCCAGCACAAGACAGGGTGGCAGCTATGGCTACACCTTC
CASTRQGGSYGYTF
>10|TRBJ2-5|NA|NA|TRBV11-2
TGTGCCAGCAGCCAGGAGACCCAGTACTTC
CASSQETQYF
>15|TRBJ2-7|once|TRBD1|TRBV7-8
TGTGCCAGCAGCCCCGGACAGGGGGTACCCTTAGAGCAGTACTTC
CASSPGQGVPLEQYF
>16|TRBJ2-6|NA|NA|TRBV5-1
TGCGCCAGTAAACTCGACAGTAGCTCTGGGGCCAACGTCCTGACTTTC
CASKLDSSSGANVLTF
>13|TRBJ2-1|NA|NA|TRBV9
TGTGCCAGCAGCGGTACAGACTACAATGAGCAGTTCTTC
CASSGTDYNEQFF
>19|TRBJ2-4|NA|NA|TRBV7-9
TGTGCCAGCAGCTTAGTCACCACCAATCGGGGTAATGTCAAAAACATTCAGTACTTC
CASSLVTTNRGNVKNIQYF
>15|TRBJ2-7|NA|TRBD1|TRBV7-8
TGTGCCAGCAGCTTAGCGCCGGGACAGGGTTACGAGCAGTACTTC
CASSLAPGQGYEQYF
>16|TRBJ1-2|NA|TRBD1|TRBV19
TGTGCCAGTAGTATTTTGTCAGCGGACAGGGGGTCTGGCTACACCTTC
CASSILSADRGSGYTF
>14|TRBJ2-1|NA|TRBD1|TRBV7-2
TGTGCCAGCAGCATAAGACAGGGTGGAAATGAGCAGTTCTTC
CASSIRQGGNEQFF
>14|TRBJ1-2|NA|NA|TRBV7-9
TGTGCCAGCAGCCCCCCCGACAGGAACTATGGCTACACCTTC
CASSPPDRNYGYTF
>13|TRBJ1-3|NA|NA|TRBV28
TGTGCCAGCAGGGAGAGCTCTGGAAACACCATATATTTT
CASRESSGNTIYF
>15|TRBJ2-1|NA|NA|TRBV11-1
TGTGCCAGCAGCTCTGCCTGGCCACTAGCCAACGAGCAGTTCTTC
CASSSAWPLANEQFF
>15|TRBJ2-5|NA|NA|TRBV7-9
TGTGCCAGCAGCGGCCCCGGGGGGCGGGGAGAGACCCAGTACTTC
CASSGPGGRGETQYF
>13|TRBJ1-2|once|NA|TRBV19
TGTGCCAGTAGCCCAGATACTAACTATGGCTACACCTTC
CASSPDTNYGYTF
>13|TRBJ1-2|NA|NA|TRBV18
TGTGCCAGCTCATCAGACAGTTCCTATGGCTACACCTTC
CASSSDSSYGYTF
>15|TRBJ2-5|NA|TRBD2|TRBV9
TGTGCCAGCAGCCCCCGGCTAGCGGGGGGAGAGACCCAGTACTTC
CASSPRLAGGETQYF
>16|TRBJ2-5|NA|TRBD2|TRBV5-1
TGCGCCAGCAGCTTGGTTGTACTAGCGGGAGTAGAGACCCAGTACTTC
CASSLVVLAGVETQYF
>13|TRBJ1-1|NA|NA|TRBV10-3
TGTGCCATCAGTGGGACTCAGGGGACTGAAGCTTTCTTT
CAISGTQGTEAFF
>17|TRBJ1-5|NA|NA|TRBV4-2
TGTGCCAGCAGCCAAGTGGTCGGCGGTTATAGCAATCAGCCCCAGCATTTT
CASSQVVGGYSNQPQHF
>16|TRBJ1-2|many|NA|TRBV5-5
TGTGCCAGCAGCTTGGTACCAGGGGTAAGCAACTATGGCTACACCTTC
CASSLVPGVSNYGYTF
>15|TRBJ1-2|NA|NA|TRBV5-1
TGCGCCAGCAGCTTGGTGGGCACTTCTAACTATGGCTACACCTTC
CASSLVGTSNYGYTF
>15|TRBJ1-1|NA|NA|TRBV7-2
TGTGCCAGCAGCCTTATATTAGGGCGGGACACTGAAGCTTTCTTT
CASSLILGRDTEAFF
>15|TRBJ2-5|NA|NA|TRBV5-1
TGCGCCAGCAGCTTGGAGGCGACAGGTCAGGGCACCCAGTACTTC
CASSLEATGQGTQYF
>14|TRBJ2-3|NA|NA|TRBV6-5
TGTGCCGCCAGCAGGTCTTCGCAAACAGATACGCAGTATTTT
CAASRSSQTDTQYF
>15|TRBJ2-7|NA|TRBD1|TRBV27
TGTGCCAGCAGTTTATTTGGGACAGGGGGCTCGTGGCAGTACTTC
CASSLFGTGGSWQYF
>15|TRBJ1-2|NA|NA|TRBV5-1
TGCGCCAGCAGCTTGGAATTGTCAGCTAACTATGGCTACACCTTC
CASSLELSANYGYTF
>15|TRBJ1-4|NA|NA|TRBV3-1/TRBV3-2
TGTGCCAGCAGCCATGACCAGGGTGTTAACGGAAAACTGTTTTTT
CASSHDQGVNGKLFF
>16|TRBJ2-2|NA|NA|TRBV11-3
TGTGCCAGCAGCGGATTTTCAGGCGCGAACACCGGGGAGCTGTTTTTT
CASSGFSGANTGELFF
>15|TRBJ1-1|NA|NA|TRBV18
TGTGCCAGCTCGACGACCGGACAGTTGAACACTGAAGCTTTCTTT
CASSTTGQLNTEAFF
>14|TRBJ2-1|NA|NA|TRBV13
TGTGCCAGCAGCCCCCCCCGGGAATACAATGAGCAGTTCTTC
CASSPPREYNEQFF
>15|TRBJ2-1|NA|TRBD1|TRBV9
TGTGCCAGCAGCGTACGGACAGGGGGCTACAATGAGCAGTTCTTC
CASSVRTGGYNEQFF
>16|TRBJ2-5|NA|NA|TRBV3-1/TRBV3-2
TGTGCCAGCAGCCAAGACCGGGGACTCGTACAAGAGACCCAGTACTTC
CASSQDRGLVQETQYF
>12|TRBJ1-5|NA|NA|TRBV27
TGTGCCAGCAGGGCAGTCAATCAGCCCCAGCATTTT
CASRAVNQPQHF
>11|TRBJ1-1|once|NA|TRBV19
TGTGCCAGTAGTTCCCCCGGTTCGGCTTTCTTT
CASSSPGSAFF
>15|TRBJ2-1|NA|TRBD2|TRBV5-1
TGCGCCAGCAGCGGGGGACTAGCGGGATACAATGAGCAGTTCTTC
CASSGGLAGYNEQFF
>16|TRBJ2-7|NA|TRBD1|TRBV5-4
TGTGCCAGCAGCTTGCCGGGACAGGGTTATTTGGACGAGCAGTACTTC
CASSLPGQGYLDEQYF
>14|TRBJ2-5|NA|TRBD2|TRBV5-1
TGCGCCAGCAGCTCACCCGGGACTAGAGAGACCCAGTACTTC
CASSSPGTRETQYF
>15|TRBJ1-2|NA|TRBD1|TRBV11-3
TGTGCCAGCAGCTTACTAGCCAGGGGGTTCTATGGCTACACCTTC
CASSLLARGFYGYTF
>13|TRBJ2-7|NA|NA|TRBV30
TGTGCCTGGTCCCCGGGGAGGTCCTACGAGCAGTACTTC
CAWSPGRSYEQYF
>14|TRBJ1-4|NA|TRBD1|TRBV18
TGTGCCAGCTCATCTCAGGGGGCATATGAAAAACTGTTTTTT
CASSSQGAYEKLFF
>13|TRBJ1-2|NA|NA|TRBV30
TGTGCCTGGAGTGTACGGGGGGCCGGTGGCTACACCTTC
CAWSVRGAGGYTF